The 19 T cell receptor beta chains listed next were all sequenced from one sample in a study of CD8 T cells in ankylosing spondylitis. Via MiXCR, TCRdb re-called the 5' RACE reads, giving one row per CDR3 protein. In the table there are about 400,000 distinct CDR3 sequences, 20% of which are singletons. Sequenced input: blood, either unsorted or a sorted T cell fraction (not recorded which). The receptor set was obtained from a male donor with ankylosing spondylitis or in good health (not recorded which).

V gene TRBV7-9 combines with J gene TRBJ2-5, with D perhaps matching TRBD2 (5 bases). The CDR3 sequence is 15 residues long. The V end lost 1 base, the J end lost 4 bases, and 13 bases lay between the germline ends. Looked up from germline, CDR1 is SEHNR and CDR2 is FQNEAQ (reference sequence). The CDR3 DNA reads as TGTGCCAGCAGCTTAGAAAGGGAAGAGGGAGAGACCCAGTACTTC. Its translation is CASSLEREEGETQYF.

This clonotype has just a few counts. The rearrangement joins TRBV4-1 to TRBJ2-1; a possible D gene is TRBD2 (5 bases). The V and J ends lost 0 bases and 0 bases respectively, with 9 bases between them. The CDR3 has 16 residues. Per the germline V gene, CDR1 is MGHRA and CDR2 is YSYEKL. CDR3 DNA: TGCGCCAGCAGCCAAGACGAGGGATCCTCCTACAATGAGCAGTTCTTC. It translates to CASSQDEGSSYNEQFF.

The gene calls are TRBV30 and TRBJ1-1, with D possibly TRBD1 on 6 matching bases. The CDR3 is made up of 12 amino acids. Germline values: CDR1 GTSNPN, CDR2 SVGIG (reference sequence). The V end lost 3 bases, the J end lost 4 bases, and 9 bases lay between the germline ends. Written as DNA, the CDR3 is TGTGCCTGGAGCAGGGGAGGCACTGAAGCTTTCTTT. Translation gives CAWSRGGTEAFF.

This clonotype was picked up one time. The rearrangement joins TRBV7-2 to TRBJ2-7; a possible D gene is TRBD2 (6 bases). Looked up from germline, CDR1 is SGHTA and CDR2 is FQGNSA. Trimming stripped 5 bases from V and 0 bases from J, with 14 bases between. The CDR3 totals 15 residues. For the CDR3, the DNA is TGTGCCAGCAGCGCGTCGGACGGGGGCTCCTACGAGCAGTACTTC. It yields the protein CASSASDGGSYEQYF. Based on the CDR3 plus reference TRBV7-2 and TRBJ2-7, the full variable domain is GAGVSQSPSNKVTEKGKDVELRCDPISGHTALYWYRQSLGQGLEFLIYFQGNSAPDKSGLPSDRFSAERTGGSVSTLTIQRTQQEDSAVYLCASSASDGGSYEQYFGPGTRLTVT.

This clonotype showed up just a few times. The J gene is TRBJ2-2, the V gene TRBV13; TRBD2 matches 9 bases. Germline CDR1 and CDR2: PRHDT and FYEKMQ (reference sequence). With 6 bases clipped from V and 0 bases from J, the junction kept 5 bases outside the gene matches. The CDR3 contains 16 residues. CDR3 sequence (DNA): TGTGCCAGCAGTTGGCGGGGGGGCTCGAACACCGGGGAGCTGTTTTTT. It is translated as CASSWRGGSNTGELFF.

The genes are TRBV12-3 or TRBV12-4 and TRBJ2-5; D not certain. There are 12 residues in the CDR3. V shed 2 bases and J shed 9 bases, with 10 bases lying between them. CDR3 protein: CASSLTHEAQYF. In DNA, the CDR3 is TGTGCCAGCAGTTTAACCCATGAGGCCCAGTACTTC.

This clonotype was seen a single time. This chain links TRBV5-6 with TRBJ2-5; TRBD1 matches 7 bases. From germline, CDR1 is SGHDT and CDR2 YYEEEE. Trimming removed 6 bases from V and 4 bases from J; junction bases left unmatched: 3. The CDR3 is 12 residues long. The CDR3 is CASNKGAETQYF. For the CDR3, the DNA is TGTGCCAGCAACAAGGGGGCAGAGACCCAGTACTTC.

The chain employs TRBV4-1 and TRBJ2-2; D is unresolved. Germline V CDR1 and CDR2: MGHRA, YSYEKL. Trimming shortened V by 1 base and J by 4 bases, and 7 bases separated the two germline ends. The CDR3 extends over 14 amino acids. The CDR3: CASSQVGFTGELFF. The CDR3 nucleotides read TGCGCCAGCAGCCAAGTTGGGTTCACCGGGGAGCTGTTTTTT.

The V and J genes are TRBV7-9 and TRBJ2-7; TRBD1 is a possible D gene (6 bases). Trimming pared 5 bases from V and 3 bases from J, leaving 14 bases between. The germline gives CDR1 SEHNR, CDR2 FQNEAQ (reference sequence). The length of the CDR3 is 14 residues. CDR3 sequence (DNA): TGTGCCAGCAGCCCGCGCCTGACAGGCTACGAGCAGTACTTC. It encodes CASSPRLTGYEQYF.

The chain carries TRBV4-1 and TRBJ2-1, with unresolved D. The CDR3 runs 14 residues. Trimming took 3 bases from V and 6 from J, leaving 12 bases between them. Germline CDR1 MGHRA, CDR2 YSYEKL. CDR3 in amino acids: CASSQLPGTNEQFF. The CDR3 nucleotides are TGCGCCAGCAGCCAGCTTCCGGGCACCAATGAGCAGTTCTTC.

There are a few counts of this clonotype. As DNA, the CDR3 is TGTGCCAGCAGCCCCTGGTCCGACAATGAGCAGTTCTTC. This sequence encodes CASSPWSDNEQFF. The chain combines TRBV7-9 with TRBJ2-1; D is undetermined. From germline, CDR1 is SEHNR and CDR2 FQNEAQ (reference sequence). The CDR3 is made up of 13 amino acids. V dropped 5 bases and J dropped 5 bases, with 10 bases sitting between them.

V and J are TRBV10-3 and TRBJ1-4, with a possible D match to TRBD1 (6 bases). Germline CDR1 is ENHRY and CDR2 is SYGVKD. CDR3 size: 17 residues. Trimming removed 0 bases from V and 8 bases from J, with 19 bases in between. The DNA for the CDR3 is TGTGCCATCAGTGAGTCGACACCCCAGGGGATAAGGGAAAAACTGTTTTTT. Translation gives CAISESTPQGIREKLFF.

To note about this clonotype: The junction shows a germline mismatch at one end, possibly a read error. The V gene is TRBV7-2, the J gene TRBJ2-7; 8 bases agree with TRBD2. The CDR3 runs 14 residues. The germline gives CDR1 SGHTA, CDR2 FQGNSA. The CDR3 region is CASNLAGLLYEQYF. CDR3 in DNA: TGTGCCAGCAACTTAGCGGGACTCCTCTACGAGCAGTACTTC.

CDR3 DNA: TGTGCCAGCAGCAAAAGACAGGAGGATAACTCTGGGGCCAACGTCCTGACTTTC. Translating it yields CASSKRQEDNSGANVLTF. The chain is built from TRBV11-1 and TRBJ2-6; D is possibly TRBD1 (6 bases). V was clipped by 5 bases and J by 0 bases, with 17 bases between them. CDR3 size: 18 residues. Germline assignment: CDR1 SGHAT and CDR2 FQDESV (reference sequence).

This chain connects TRBV28 to TRBJ1-2; unclear D gene. The germline V gene encodes CDR1 MDHEN and CDR2 SYDVKM. This CDR3 is built from 15 residues. V lost 5 bases to trimming and J lost 4 bases, with 17 bases between them. CDR3 DNA sequence: TGTGCCAGCAGTCTGATCCTAAGGGCGGGCTATGGCTACACCTTC. Translating it yields CASSLILRAGYGYTF.

This chain links TRBV7-9 with TRBJ2-5; D may match TRBD1 or TRBD2 (5 bases each). Germline loops: CDR1 SEHNR, CDR2 FQNEAQ (reference sequence). The CDR3 has 14 amino acids. V was trimmed by 5 bases and J by 1 base, leaving 11 bases between them. CDR3 in DNA: TGTGCCAGCAGCCGACCGGGACGCCAAGAGACCCAGTACTTC. It specifies CASSRPGRQETQYF. Full variable domain (rest looked up from reference TRBV7-9 and TRBJ2-5): DTGVSQNPRHKITKRGQNVTFRCDPISEHNRLYWYRQTLGQGPEFLTYFQNEAQLEKSRLLSDRFSAERPKGSFSTLEIQRTEQGDSAMYLCASSRPGRQETQYFGPGTRLLVL.

The chain links TRBV29-1 to TRBJ2-2; 7 bases match TRBD1. After removal of 7 bases from V and 6 bases from J, the junction contained 11 bases not matched to a gene. Germline CDR1 is SQVTM and CDR2 is ANQGSEA. The CDR3 runs 14 residues. The DNA for the CDR3 is TGCAGCGCGCGACAGGGAAGGGGACCCGGGGAGCTGTTTTTT. This gives the protein CSARQGRGPGELFF.

This clonotype was recorded at least ten times. The chain uses TRBV18 and TRBJ2-7; D gene unclear. CDR1 and CDR2 (germline): KGHSH, LQKENI. The CDR3 contains 10 residues. With 7 bases removed from V and 4 bases from J, the gap between germline ends came to 5 bases. The CDR3, as DNA: TGTGCCAGCTTAGGATACGAGCAGTACTTC. Protein: CASLGYEQYF.

The chain links TRBV7-8 to TRBJ2-7; tentatively, D is TRBD1 or TRBD2 (5 bases each). Germline CDR1 and CDR2: SGHVS and FQNEAQ. Trimming cost V 3 bases and J 2 bases, with 14 bases left between them. This CDR3 has 15 residues. CDR3: CASSFARGITYEQYF. CDR3 nucleotides: TGTGCCAGCAGCTTCGCCCGGGGCATCACCTACGAGCAGTACTTC. The full variable domain, rest sourced from reference TRBV7-8 and TRBJ2-7, is GAGVSQSPRYKVAKRGQDVALRCDPISGHVSLFWYQQALGQGPEFLTYFQNEAQLDKSGLPSDRFFAERPEGSVSTLKIQRTQQEDSAVYLCASSFARGITYEQYFGPGTRLTVT.